This TCR beta chain was sequenced during a study of identifying expanded T cells in peripheral blood. Findings and limits, study-wide: Clone count variance between approximately 2-week samples rose with total template count. Technical replicates showed around 1.3 changed clones; approximately 2 weeks 15 to 20; four weeks 19.

The data were produced by immunoSEQ multiplex PCR, yet TCRdb's version contains in-frame clones alone and is incomplete. Found here are more than 75,000 clones, around 87% of them singletons; the top ten hold around 6%. This clone appeared a single time. Its target is unknown. The CDR3 runs 16 residues. V lost 4 bases and J lost 8; bases outside the gene matches: 9. Germline loops: CDR1 SGHVS, CDR2 FQNEAQ. This chain joins TRBV7-8 and TRBJ1-3; TRBD1 aligns across 12 bases. The specimen was blood. This TCR was recovered from a person aged 18 to 75 in good health. The CDR3 here is CASSSAWDRGQDTIYF. CDR3 bases: TGTGCCAGCAGCTCGGCCTGGGACAGGGGGCAAGACACCATATATTTT.